This entry features one T cell receptor (beta chain) sequence. Antigen: not known. The data were produced by immunoSEQ multiplex PCR, yet TCRdb's version contains in-frame clones alone and is incomplete. Among 80,000 to 95,000 clones listed, under 95% were seen once. This entry belongs to a study of T cell responses to AZD1222 COVID-19 vaccine. Study results and limitations: Across the whole spike, CD4 TCRs peaked at regions 160-218 and 743-854. Females outnumbered males among donors, who were mostly white British; clonal diversity was possibly underestimated. Reportedly, nearly half the spike-specific TCRs target unmutated variant regions. Repertoires were obtained solely post-peak T cell response.

This TCR was sampled from an adult in good health. The source was peripheral blood, collected on day 0 of AZD1222 vaccination.

The CDR3 coding sequence is TGTGCCAGCACAGAGGGGGGGACAGGTGGCCACGAGCAGTACTTC. It translates to CASTEGGTGGHEQYF. The chain combines TRBV7-2 with TRBJ2-7; D is perhaps TRBD1 (8 bases). The CDR3 is 15 amino acids. CDR1 and CDR2 (germline): SGHTA, FQGNSA. Trimming left V 7 bases short and J 5 bases short, with 21 bases between.